These T cell receptor beta chains were read from a single sample in a study of OX40 agonist ivuxolimab in advanced cancers. Produced via immunoSEQ multiplex PCR; TCRdb's table is partial and in-frame only. The repertoire includes more than 40,000 clones, around 90% of them detected once, and around 4.7% sits in the top ten. The sample in question was CD4+ or CD8+ T cells sorted from blood, obtained in a trial of the OX40 agonist ivuxolimab. The receptors originated from an adult with an advanced solid tumor such as melanoma, head and neck, liver or kidney cancer. Each CDR3 is given without its conserved first and last residue. Only part of the rows carry a size: once, few, many, or a class if the clone is expanded.

TRBV2	-	TRBJ1-1	ASIQGWVNTEAF
TRBV30	-	TRBJ1-2	AWDRVSYGYT
TRBV10-3	-	TRBJ1-2	AISERDTPNYGYT
TRBV11-2	-	TRBJ2-3	ASSPTVLAVDTQY
TRBV27	-	TRBJ2-7	ASSTRDRGPYFPYEQY
TRBV7-9	-	TRBJ2-3	ASSLSSGGADTQY
TRBV9	-	TRBJ1-5	ASSASHSNQPQH
TRBV7-3	once	TRBJ2-5	ASSLGLAGGATPQETQY
TRBV2	-	TRBJ1-4	ASRQGWEKLF
TRBV7-3	-	TRBJ2-3	ASSPTGGSTDTQY
TRBV27	once	TRBJ2-5	ASSLSPGTHQETQY
TRBV13	-	-	ASSFLAAPYEQY
TRBV6-5	-	TRBJ2-5	ASSYGGIQETQY
TRBV2	once	TRBJ1-1	ASNPATNTEAF
TRBV5-1	-	TRBJ2-5	ASSWDFRDALEETQY
TRBV27	-	TRBJ2-3	ASSLWTSGASQY
TRBV5-1	-	TRBJ2-2	ASSWESFRTGELF
TRBV7-9	-	TRBJ1-1	ASSLEHTEAF
TRBV7-2	-	TRBJ2-2	ATEGGRTGELF
TRBV2	-	TRBJ2-2	AGSSGGAYDTGELF
TRBV5-1	-	TRBJ2-2	ASSSRLAGGPTGELF
TRBV5-4	once	TRBJ1-2	ASSKDRESLYGYT
TRBV18	-	TRBJ1-2	ASSPSMKDRVGGYT
TRBV28	-	TRBJ2-1	ASSIYGTYRSYNEQF
TRBV5-1	-	TRBJ2-7	ASSLSPDSTYEQY
TRBV7-9	-	TRBJ2-3	ASSLMGGVKDTQY
TRBV29-1	once	TRBJ1-2	MGGPGQGQYGYT
TRBV15	-	TRBJ1-5	ATSRGVQGNHQPQH
TRBV7-7	-	TRBJ2-1	ASSLGTSGYNEQF
TRBV5-1	-	TRBJ2-1	ASSLELARPYSYNEQF
TRBV7-9	-	TRBJ1-5	ASSLSRGHNQPQH
TRBV9	-	TRBJ2-1	ASTGTSGNNEQF
TRBV9	-	TRBJ2-3	ASSAWGDTDTQY
TRBV5-4	once	TRBJ1-1	ASSGVGPMVTEAF
TRBV11-2	-	TRBJ2-7	ASSITYEQY
TRBV6-5	-	TRBJ1-2	ASRRRDGRTPGYT
TRBV4-1	-	TRBJ2-1	ASSQVLAGGFNEQF
TRBV28	-	TRBJ1-4	ASSYRGGNEKLF
TRBV5-6	-	TRBJ1-2	ASSTPGTGYGYT
TRBV7-9	-	TRBJ2-3	ASSLARTSGSSVDTQY
TRBV27	-	TRBJ2-5	ASSLRAGLAYETQY
TRBV29-1	-	TRBJ1-2	SGMLANYGYT
TRBV30	-	TRBJ1-1	ASRLNTEAF
TRBV27	-	TRBJ1-6	ASSRSYSYNSPLH
TRBV28	-	TRBJ1-1	ASSLYPGGDNLLNTEAF
TRBV14	-	TRBJ2-7	ASSQGGRLAGGPYEQY
TRBV29-1	-	TRBJ1-1	SVWGPGHENEAF
TRBV2	medium-sized	TRBJ1-1	ASSETGMNTEAF
TRBV9	once	TRBJ2-5	ASSATSGGGQETQY
TRBV7-2	-	TRBJ2-1	ASSLTGLYNEQF
TRBV4-3	-	TRBJ1-1	ASSQVGVTEAF
TRBV6-5	-	TRBJ2-7	ASSYGVKEQY
TRBV4-3	-	TRBJ1-4	ASSQDGDEKLF
TRBV23-1	once	TRBJ2-3	ASSQTPGQGDQGPTRRNTDTQY
TRBV7-8	-	TRBJ1-4	ASSSRVYTEYNEKLF